Listed here are 17 T cell receptor beta chains from one sample, sequenced in a study of cytomegalovirus exposure and HLA in healthy donors. The PCR used 60 Vbeta and 13 Jbeta primers. TCRdb's copy holds only in-frame clones and misses some; the assay was immunoSEQ multiplex PCR. The data hold about 70,000 clones, with 80% to 90% observed a single time. Sequences were obtained from PBMCs. The receptor set was obtained from a woman aged 30 to 39 in good health and CMV-seropositive.

This chain joins TRBV19 and TRBJ1-1; TRBD1 aligns across 12 bases. Germline assignment: CDR1 LNHDA and CDR2 SQIVND (reference sequence). The CDR3 contains 15 residues. V shed 5 bases, J shed 7 bases, and the junction held 8 bases outside the gene matches. CDR3: CASSARDRGLDEAFF. CDR3 DNA sequence: TGTGCCAGTAGTGCCCGGGACAGGGGGCTTGATGAAGCTTTCTTT.

The V call is TRBV18, the J call TRBJ1-1, with D perhaps matching TRBD1 (5 bases). Germline values: CDR1 KGHSH, CDR2 LQKENI. This CDR3 comprises 16 residues. The V gene lost 1 base and the J gene lost 2 bases, with 14 bases spanning the gap. The CDR3 coding sequence is TGTGCCAGCTCACCACAGGCGGCAGGGACTAACACTGAAGCTTTCTTT. It encodes CASSPQAAGTNTEAFF.

In its sample, this clone was seen once. This chain joins TRBV2 and TRBJ1-3, with a tentative D call TRBD1 (6 bases). V lost 3 bases and J 0 bases, leaving 9 bases between the germline ends. The germline CDR1 and CDR2 sequences are SNHLY and FYNNEI. This CDR3 is 15 amino acids long. For the CDR3, the DNA is TGTGCCAGCAGTGATGGACAGTTCTCTGGAAACACCATATATTTT. It specifies CASSDGQFSGNTIYF.

This CDR3 reads CASSYSLGAGDYEQYF. The CDR3 coding sequence is TGTGCCAGCAGTTACTCCCTAGGGGCGGGAGACTACGAGCAGTACTTC. The chain employs TRBV6-5 and TRBJ2-7, with 7 positions matching TRBD2. This CDR3 has 16 amino acids. Germline trimming cut 0 bases from V and 3 bases from J; bases unmatched to any gene: 8. Germline assignment: CDR1 MNHEY and CDR2 SVGAGI.

The rearrangement uses TRBV5-1 and TRBJ2-1; perhaps TRBD2 as D (5 bases). Trimming removed 4 bases at V and 5 bases at J, with 13 bases between. This CDR3 contains 14 residues. Germline V gives CDR1 SGHRS, CDR2 YFSETQ. CDR3 coding DNA: TGCGCCAGCAGCCCCGGGAATCAAGACAATGAGCAGTTCTTC. Translation gives CASSPGNQDNEQFF.

Concerning this clone: Other DNA sequences in the same sample also yield this CDR3. V is TRBV11-2 and J is TRBJ1-4; D ambiguous. CDR1 is SGHAT and CDR2 is FQNNGV in the germline V gene. V was clipped by 5 bases and J by 2 bases, with 15 bases between them. The length of the CDR3 is 16 residues. The CDR3: CASSEYPGGTNEKLFF. In nucleotides, the CDR3 is TGTGCCAGCAGCGAGTATCCGGGCGGGACTAATGAAAAACTGTTTTTT.

This clone was seen a handful of times. The CDR3 DNA reads TGTGCCAGCAGTTACGGGACAAGCTTTAATGAAAAACTGTTTTTT. Amino acid sequence: CASSYGTSFNEKLFF. The chain employs TRBV6-5 and TRBJ1-4, with D maybe TRBD1 (6 bases). This CDR3 has 15 amino acids. V dropped 2 bases and J dropped 4 bases, with 11 bases sitting between them. Germline CDR1 reads MNHEY; CDR2 reads SVGAGI.

In regard to this clone: One end of the junction varies from germline; a read error may be responsible. The J gene is TRBJ2-7, the V gene TRBV19; D not certain. The germline CDR1 and CDR2 sequences are LNHDA and SQIVND (reference sequence). The CDR3 has 14 amino acids. CDR3 residues: CASSIATSAYEQHF. CDR3 in DNA: TGTGCCAGTAGTATTGCGACTTCGGCCTACGAGCAGCACTTC.

This chain uses TRBV7-9 with TRBJ2-5, with a weak D call TRBD1 (6 bases). The CDR3 spans 15 residues. CDR1 SEHNR and CDR2 FQNEAQ come from the germline V gene (reference sequence). V was cut by 5 bases and J by 2 bases, with 15 bases left in between. CDR3 region: CASSPRTVRQETQYF. The CDR3 DNA reads TGTGCCAGCAGCCCACGGACAGTGAGGCAAGAGACCCAGTACTTC.

This sequence joins TRBV6-5 and TRBJ2-1; 11 nucleotides agree with TRBD2. The CDR3 runs 14 residues. The V gene's germline CDR1 is MNHEY and CDR2 SVGAGI. V was clipped by 4 bases and J by 7 bases; unmatched bases: 3. CDR3 sequence (DNA): TGTGCCAGCAGTTCCGGGACTAGCGGAAATGAGCAGTTCTTC. This translates into CASSSGTSGNEQFF.

This sequence joins TRBV5-5 and TRBJ1-3; D ambiguous. Germline V gene sequence: CDR1 SGHKS, CDR2 YYEKEE (reference sequence). CDR3 length: 13 amino acids. V was cut by 5 bases and J by 4 bases, with 10 bases left in between. This chain's CDR3 is CASRVTGGNTIYF. In DNA, the CDR3 is TGTGCCAGCAGGGTTACGGGGGGAAACACCATATATTTT.

V and J are TRBV5-1 and TRBJ2-1; 8 bases are a match to TRBD2. The V segment lost 4 bases and the J segment 1 base; nucleotides outside the gene matches: 7. The germline V gene encodes CDR1 SGHRS and CDR2 YFSETQ. CDR3 length equals 16 residues. The DNA for the CDR3 is TGCGCCAGCAGCCCCCTAGCGGGTCATTCCTACAATGAGCAGTTCTTC. Its protein product is CASSPLAGHSYNEQFF.

The chain employs TRBV10-1 and TRBJ2-1; 8 bases fit TRBD2. V dropped 4 bases and J dropped 8; count of bases not matched to a gene: 4. The germline V gene has CDR1 WNHNN and CDR2 SYGVQD (reference sequence). The CDR3 length is 13 residues. The chain's CDR3 is CASSASGGHEQFF. The CDR3 coding sequence is TGCGCCAGCAGTGCTTCGGGAGGGCATGAGCAGTTCTTC.

The V call is TRBV10-1, the J call TRBJ2-1; 13 bases are a match to TRBD2. Per the germline V gene, CDR1 is WNHNN and CDR2 is SYGVQD (reference sequence). This CDR3 has 14 residues. V was pared by 10 bases and J by 5 bases, with 5 bases of the junction left unmatched. The CDR3 here is CATQLAGGHNEQFF. The DNA of the CDR3 is TGCGCCACCCAACTAGCGGGAGGGCACAATGAGCAGTTCTTC.

The chain employs TRBV7-3 and TRBJ2-1, with 10 bases aligning to TRBD2. V was pared by 2 bases and J by 6 bases, with 7 bases of the junction left unmatched. The CDR3 covers 16 residues. Germline CDR1 reads SGHTA; CDR2 reads FQGTGA. The CDR3 sequence: CASSLGGTSVANEQFF. Written as DNA, the CDR3 is TGTGCCAGCAGCTTAGGCGGGACTAGCGTCGCCAATGAGCAGTTCTTC. Variable domain in full (rest from reference TRBV7-3 and TRBJ2-1): GAGVSQTPSNKVTEKGKYVELRCDPISGHTALYWYRQSLGQGPEFLIYFQGTGAADDSGLPNDRFFAVRPEGSVSTLKIQRTERGDSAVYLCASSLGGTSVANEQFFGPGTRLTVL.

The chain combines TRBV15 with TRBJ2-7; 7 bases are shared with TRBD2. The length of the CDR3 is 15 residues. J lost 0 bases, V lost 5 bases, and 7 bases had no gene match. Germline loops: CDR1 LNHNV, CDR2 YYDKDF (reference sequence). CDR3 sequence: CATSRGDGDSYEQYF. The DNA of the CDR3 is TGTGCCACCAGCCGGGGGGATGGAGACTCCTACGAGCAGTACTTC.

The CDR3 sequence: CASSVTSGRAYNEQFF. CDR3 sequence (DNA): TGTGCCAGCAGCGTTACTAGCGGGAGGGCCTACAATGAGCAGTTCTTC. J is TRBJ2-1 and V is TRBV9; 13 nucleotides agree with TRBD2. This CDR3 spans 16 amino acids. J lost 2 bases, V lost 2 bases, and 1 base had no gene match. CDR1 and CDR2 from the germline V gene are SGDLS and YYNGEE.